A selection of T cell receptor beta chains follows, all from one sample in a study of blood T cell repertoires in COVID-19. Sequencing was performed with immunoSEQ multiplex PCR; in TCRdb, only in-frame clones are kept and a portion is missing. Here the sample spans some 250,000 clones, roughly 76% being singletons. The sequencing input was peripheral blood. The receptors here all came from a woman aged 80 or over with COVID-19, enrolled during active disease. Both conserved end residues are part of each CDR3.

j_call v_call cdr3_aa
TRBJ1-2 TRBV5-1 CASSTTGGNYGYTF
TRBJ2-5 TRBV2 CASRYGGETQYF
TRBJ1-5 TRBV7-3 CASSDPRQGPNQPQHF
TRBJ2-7 TRBV7-3 CASSLGEGYEQYF
TRBJ2-3 TRBV4-1 CASSQDYASGGGTQYF
TRBJ2-2 TRBV4-3 CASSLLGGELFF
TRBJ1-5 TRBV28 CASSSPERTDSNQPQHF
TRBJ2-1 TRBV18 CASSPPGGLAVYNEQFF
TRBJ1-6 TRBV6-5 CASRGRHAGSPLHF
TRBJ1-2 TRBV19 CASLDRERVGYTF
TRBJ2-4 TRBV5-4 CASSSRQGILAKNIQYF
TRBJ1-1 TRBV5-1 CASSPAGGRGEAFF
TRBJ1-1 TRBV20-1 CSAGGDTEAFF
TRBJ2-3 TRBV2 CASRGGYTDTQYF
TRBJ2-3 TRBV4-3 CASSQDLPRQGVDTQYF
TRBJ2-5 TRBV5-4 CASSHGTGRGETQYF
TRBJ2-7 TRBV12-3/TRBV12-4 CASSYYYEQYF
TRBJ2-1 TRBV5-5 CASSQRVGSYNEQFF
TRBJ1-5 TRBV6-6 CASSDLQGWNQPQHF
TRBJ1-1 TRBV7-9 CASSYLDTGRTEAFF
TRBJ2-7 TRBV7-9 CASSLAGTEKEQYF
TRBJ2-2 TRBV30 CAWRASGRADTGELFF
TRBJ1-5 TRBV30 CAWGQLNQPQHF
TRBJ2-7 TRBV5-1 CASSSRDRGSYEQYF
TRBJ1-3 TRBV30 CAWSLTGTGNTIYF
TRBJ2-7 TRBV19 CASSKRDGPSEQYF
TRBJ2-7 TRBV2 CASSTSSYEQYF
TRBJ2-5 TRBV7-2 CASSAQGGLETQYF
TRBJ2-5 TRBV18 CASSPFLAGGRETQYF
TRBJ1-1 TRBV6-2/TRBV6-3 CASSSVGGGEFDAFF
TRBJ1-5 TRBV27 CASSSGTLNGWDQPQHF
TRBJ2-7 TRBV18 CASSSGLAVNYEQYF